A selection of T cell receptor beta chains follows, all from one sample in a study of T-cell memory formation after mild COVID-19. TCRdb analysed the 5' RACE reads with MiXCR anew, one entry per CDR3 protein. The profile shows 140,000 or so distinct CDR3 sequences, about 5.5% of them singletons. The sample taken for sequencing was PBMCs or a T cell subset sorted from them (not recorded which). These receptors all stem from an adult woman who had mild COVID-19 (a few samples of this study predate the infection). Cell type and time point are not known. The CDR3 runs from the conserved cysteine through the conserved F or W. Each record gives: CDR3 length, D gene, clone size, V gene, J gene, CDR3 protein, CDR3 DNA. The D gene is left open where the match is weak. The size field is filled for only some rows; it gives once, few, many or a size class.

cdr3_length: 14; d_call: NA; clone_size: many; v_call: TRBV15; j_call: TRBJ2-5; cdr3_aa: CATSQARTQETQYF; cdr3_nt: TGTGCCACCAGCCAGGCCCGGACTCAAGAGACCCAGTACTTC
cdr3_length: 13; d_call: NA; clone_size: NA; v_call: TRBV3-1; j_call: TRBJ2-7; cdr3_aa: CASSPGPLYEQYF; cdr3_nt: TGTGCCAGCAGCCCGGGACCCCTTTACGAGCAGTACTTC
cdr3_length: 16; d_call: NA; clone_size: many; v_call: TRBV18; j_call: TRBJ2-4; cdr3_aa: CASSLYGILAKNIQYF; cdr3_nt: TGTGCCAGCTCACTCTACGGAATACTAGCCAAAAACATTCAGTACTTC
cdr3_length: 17; d_call: TRBD1; clone_size: NA; v_call: TRBV5-6; j_call: TRBJ1-3; cdr3_aa: CASSSHNDRAKGNTIYF; cdr3_nt: TGTGCCAGCAGCTCCCATAACGACAGGGCGAAGGGAAACACCATATATTTT
cdr3_length: 13; d_call: NA; clone_size: few; v_call: TRBV12-3/TRBV12-4; j_call: TRBJ1-5; cdr3_aa: CASSFRESQPQHF; cdr3_nt: TGTGCCAGCAGTTTCAGGGAAAGTCAGCCCCAGCATTTT
cdr3_length: 15; d_call: NA; clone_size: NA; v_call: TRBV7-9; j_call: TRBJ1-2; cdr3_aa: CASSFQGPRNYGYTF; cdr3_nt: TGTGCCAGCAGCTTCCAGGGACCTCGAAACTATGGCTACACCTTC
cdr3_length: 17; d_call: NA; clone_size: few; v_call: TRBV12-3/TRBV12-4; j_call: TRBJ1-5; cdr3_aa: CASSLSSGIAGNQPQHF; cdr3_nt: TGTGCCAGCAGTTTGTCATCCGGGATTGCGGGCAATCAGCCCCAGCATTTT
cdr3_length: 14; d_call: TRBD1; clone_size: NA; v_call: TRBV24-1; j_call: TRBJ2-7; cdr3_aa: CATSIGQGDYEQYF; cdr3_nt: TGTGCCACATCGATCGGACAGGGAGACTACGAGCAGTACTTC
cdr3_length: 14; d_call: NA; clone_size: many; v_call: TRBV20-1; j_call: TRBJ1-4; cdr3_aa: CSASRGGLGEKLFF; cdr3_nt: TGCAGTGCTAGCCGGGGAGGGTTAGGGGAAAAACTGTTTTTT
cdr3_length: 16; d_call: NA; clone_size: many; v_call: TRBV7-3; j_call: TRBJ2-3; cdr3_aa: CASSYSGGGFSDTQYF; cdr3_nt: TGTGCCAGCAGCTACAGTGGGGGGGGCTTTTCAGATACGCAGTATTTT
cdr3_length: 13; d_call: TRBD1; clone_size: many; v_call: TRBV29-1; j_call: TRBJ1-4; cdr3_aa: CSAYRGTNEKLFF; cdr3_nt: TGCAGCGCTTACAGGGGAACTAATGAAAAACTGTTTTTT
cdr3_length: 15; d_call: TRBD1; clone_size: NA; v_call: TRBV6-6; j_call: TRBJ1-5; cdr3_aa: CASSQGTGRSQPQHF; cdr3_nt: TGTGCCAGCAGTCAGGGGACAGGGAGGAGCCAGCCCCAGCATTTT
cdr3_length: 12; d_call: NA; clone_size: NA; v_call: TRBV5-1; j_call: TRBJ1-1; cdr3_aa: CASSLGQGWNFF; cdr3_nt: TGCGCCAGCAGCTTGGGGCAGGGGTGGAATTTCTTT
cdr3_length: 19; d_call: NA; clone_size: few; v_call: TRBV5-1; j_call: TRBJ2-1; cdr3_aa: CASSFSLTSVKFSYNEQFF; cdr3_nt: TGCGCCAGCAGCTTCTCACTGACTAGTGTCAAATTCTCCTACAATGAGCAGTTCTTC
cdr3_length: 13; d_call: NA; clone_size: NA; v_call: TRBV20-1; j_call: TRBJ1-1; cdr3_aa: CSAREPGDTEAFF; cdr3_nt: TGCAGTGCTAGAGAACCGGGGGACACTGAAGCTTTCTTT
cdr3_length: 15; d_call: TRBD1; clone_size: NA; v_call: TRBV7-3; j_call: TRBJ1-5; cdr3_aa: CASSWDRVISQPQHF; cdr3_nt: TGTGCCAGCAGCTGGGACAGGGTCATTAGTCAGCCCCAGCATTTT
cdr3_length: 11; d_call: NA; clone_size: many; v_call: TRBV24-1; j_call: TRBJ2-7; cdr3_aa: CATSDTYEQYF; cdr3_nt: TGTGCCACCAGTGATACCTACGAGCAGTACTTC
cdr3_length: 15; d_call: TRBD2; clone_size: many; v_call: TRBV20-1; j_call: TRBJ2-7; cdr3_aa: CSAREGLAGSYEQYF; cdr3_nt: TGCAGTGCTAGAGAAGGACTAGCGGGTTCCTACGAGCAGTACTTC
cdr3_length: 14; d_call: NA; clone_size: many; v_call: TRBV9; j_call: TRBJ1-2; cdr3_aa: CASAVGGGNYGYTF; cdr3_nt: TGTGCCAGCGCCGTCGGGGGAGGAAACTATGGCTACACCTTC
cdr3_length: 14; d_call: NA; clone_size: many; v_call: TRBV7-2; j_call: TRBJ2-7; cdr3_aa: CASSLAGTLYEQYF; cdr3_nt: TGTGCCAGCAGCTTGGCCGGGACACTCTACGAGCAGTACTTC
cdr3_length: 13; d_call: NA; clone_size: few; v_call: TRBV2; j_call: TRBJ1-2; cdr3_aa: CASTDQGYYGYTF; cdr3_nt: TGTGCCAGCACCGACCAGGGGTATTATGGCTACACCTTC
cdr3_length: 14; d_call: NA; clone_size: many; v_call: TRBV12-3/TRBV12-4; j_call: TRBJ2-4; cdr3_aa: CASSLWRTKNIQYF; cdr3_nt: TGTGCCAGCAGTTTGTGGAGAACCAAAAACATTCAGTACTTC
cdr3_length: 15; d_call: NA; clone_size: few; v_call: TRBV14; j_call: TRBJ2-3; cdr3_aa: CASSQGDFGTDTQYF; cdr3_nt: TGTGCCAGCAGCCAAGGGGACTTCGGCACAGATACGCAGTATTTT
cdr3_length: 16; d_call: NA; clone_size: NA; v_call: TRBV12-3/TRBV12-4; j_call: TRBJ2-1; cdr3_aa: CASSPRSGWGNNEQFF; cdr3_nt: TGTGCCAGCAGTCCCCGCTCAGGTTGGGGTAACAATGAGCAGTTCTTC
cdr3_length: 14; d_call: NA; clone_size: many; v_call: TRBV12-5; j_call: TRBJ2-1; cdr3_aa: CASGPKGAYNEQFF; cdr3_nt: TGTGCTAGTGGTCCCAAAGGGGCCTACAATGAGCAGTTCTTC
cdr3_length: 15; d_call: TRBD2; clone_size: few; v_call: TRBV4-3; j_call: TRBJ2-7; cdr3_aa: CASSQGLALNYEQYF; cdr3_nt: TGCGCCAGCAGCCAAGGACTAGCCTTAAACTACGAGCAGTACTTC
cdr3_length: 16; d_call: TRBD2; clone_size: many; v_call: TRBV19; j_call: TRBJ2-1; cdr3_aa: CASTGLAGDRGNEQFF; cdr3_nt: TGTGCCAGTACGGGACTAGCGGGAGATCGCGGCAATGAGCAGTTCTTC
cdr3_length: 13; d_call: NA; clone_size: once; v_call: TRBV5-5; j_call: TRBJ2-5; cdr3_aa: CASSLAYQETQYF; cdr3_nt: TGTGCCAGCAGCTTGGCCTACCAAGAGACCCAGTACTTC
cdr3_length: 15; d_call: TRBD2; clone_size: many; v_call: TRBV5-1; j_call: TRBJ2-5; cdr3_aa: CASSLSSGRGETQYF; cdr3_nt: TGCGCCAGCAGCTTGTCTTCAGGGAGGGGAGAGACCCAGTACTTC
cdr3_length: 13; d_call: TRBD1; clone_size: few; v_call: TRBV7-6; j_call: TRBJ2-7; cdr3_aa: CASSPGTDYEQYF; cdr3_nt: TGTGCCAGCAGCCCGGGGACAGATTACGAGCAGTACTTC
cdr3_length: 13; d_call: TRBD2; clone_size: NA; v_call: TRBV12-3/TRBV12-4; j_call: TRBJ2-3; cdr3_aa: CASRREVRNTQYF; cdr3_nt: TGTGCCAGCAGACGGGAGGTGAGGAATACGCAGTATTTT
cdr3_length: 13; d_call: NA; clone_size: many; v_call: TRBV15; j_call: TRBJ2-7; cdr3_aa: CATSRDPNYEQYF; cdr3_nt: TGTGCCACCAGCAGAGATCCCAACTACGAGCAGTACTTC
cdr3_length: 11; d_call: NA; clone_size: many; v_call: TRBV5-6; j_call: TRBJ1-1; cdr3_aa: CASSLQVEAFF; cdr3_nt: TGTGCCAGCAGCTTGCAGGTTGAAGCTTTCTTT